The 11 T cell receptor beta chains below come from one sample, sequenced in a study of response to subunit inactivated influenza vaccine. MiXCR, applied by TCRdb to the RT-PCR reads, yields one record per CDR3 protein. The sample yields around 480,000 distinct CDR3 sequences, 16% seen once. The sample was CD4+ T cells sorted from PBMCs, taken around 25 months after vaccination. The receptors were sampled from a man aged 50 to 69 who received an inactivated influenza vaccine.

The V call is TRBV12-3 or TRBV12-4, the J call TRBJ1-2, with a possible D match to TRBD1 (6 bases). Trimming removed 3 bases from V and 8 bases from J, with 10 bases in between. This CDR3 comprises 12 residues. CDR3 sequence: CASSFSGEGYTF. Here the CDR3 DNA reads TGTGCCAGCAGTTTTTCAGGGGAAGGCTACACCTTC.

This sequence joins TRBV20-1 and TRBJ1-1; TRBD1 agrees at 8 bases. Trimming at V came to 8 bases and at J to 3 bases, leaving 8 bases not matched to a gene. CDR1 DFQATT and CDR2 SNEGSKA come from the germline V gene (reference sequence). The CDR3 runs to 13 residues. The CDR3 region has the DNA TGCAGTCAACTAGCACAGGGGGACACTGAAGCTTTCTTT. Translation: CSQLAQGDTEAFF.

V is TRBV6-1 and J is TRBJ2-6; the D is unclear. Per germline, CDR1 MNHNS and CDR2 SASEGT. Trimming shortened V by 6 bases and J by 0 bases, and 12 bases separated the two germline ends. The CDR3 runs 16 residues. In DNA form, the CDR3 reads TGTGCCAGCAGCTCCCCTTTAATCTCTGGGGCCAACGTCCTGACTTTC. It is translated as CASSSPLISGANVLTF.

There are a few counts of this clonotype. The chain couples TRBV6-2 or TRBV6-3 to TRBJ1-2; no clear D. From germline, CDR1 is MNHEY and CDR2 SVGEGT. V was trimmed by 0 bases and J by 1 base, leaving 9 bases between them. The CDR3 extends over 15 amino acids. CDR3 sequence reads: CASSYSFSLNYGYTF. Written as DNA, the CDR3 is TGTGCCAGCAGTTACTCGTTTTCCCTTAACTATGGCTACACCTTC.

This clonotype was counted between two and nine times. V gene TRBV3-1 combines with J gene TRBJ1-2, with D tentatively TRBD1 (6 bases). In germline, CDR1 is LGHDT, CDR2 YNNKEL (reference sequence). V lost 3 bases and J 2 bases, leaving 10 bases between the germline ends. CDR3 length: 14 residues. CDR3 nucleotides: TGTGCCAGCAGCCACAATGACAGGAACTATGGCTACACCTTC. Translation: CASSHNDRNYGYTF. Full variable domain (rest looked up from reference TRBV3-1 and TRBJ1-2): DTAVSQTPKYLVTQMGNDKSIKCEQNLGHDTMYWYKQDSKKFLKIMFSYNNKELIINETVPNRFSPKSPDKAHLNLHINSLELGDSAVYFCASSHNDRNYGYTFGSGTRLTVV.

The chain uses TRBV4-1 and TRBJ2-7; D gene unclear. There are 14 residues in the CDR3. The germline V gene encodes CDR1 MGHRA and CDR2 YSYEKL. Trimming took off 3 bases at V and 1 base at J, with 10 bases between the two ends. CDR3: CASSHTGDSYEQYF. As DNA, the CDR3 is TGCGCCAGCAGCCATACCGGCGATTCCTACGAGCAGTACTTC.

The chain couples TRBV6-1 to TRBJ2-7; 7 nucleotides align to TRBD1. Looked up from germline, CDR1 is MNHNS and CDR2 is SASEGT. The CDR3 is 15 amino acids. Trimming at V came to 5 bases and at J to 1 base, leaving 8 bases not matched to a gene. The CDR3 is CASSRSNRGSYEQYF. CDR3 coding DNA: TGTGCCAGCAGTCGGTCGAACAGGGGTTCCTACGAGCAGTACTTC.

In this sample, this clonotype turned up many times. V usage is TRBV3-1 and J usage is TRBJ2-1, with TRBD2 identical over 8 bases. This CDR3 contains 14 residues. Germline CDR1 reads LGHDT; CDR2 reads YNNKEL (reference sequence). The junction had 7 bases not matched to a gene; V was cut back by 6 bases and J by 6 bases. CDR3 coding DNA: TGTGCCAGCAGTCGGACTAGCCGGGTCAATGAGCAGTTCTTC. This gives the protein CASSRTSRVNEQFF.

This clonotype was picked up a small number of times. This chain uses TRBV9 with TRBJ2-5, with 8 nucleotides matching TRBD1. Germline V gene data show CDR1 as SGDLS and CDR2 as YYNGEE. This CDR3 has 15 residues. V shed 4 bases and J 1 base; nucleotides not matched to a gene: 6. CDR3 nucleotide sequence: TGTGCCAGCAGCACCCATGGACAGGGCCAAGAGACCCAGTACTTC. Translation: CASSTHGQGQETQYF.

This rearrangement joins TRBV29-1 to TRBJ2-5; the match to TRBD2 covers 9 bases. CDR1 and CDR2 from the germline V gene are SQVTM and ANQGSEA. J gave up 2 bases and V 7 bases, and 5 bases lay outside the gene matches. The CDR3 length is 13 residues. The CDR3 loop is CSAAGGAQETQYF. CDR3 DNA sequence: TGCAGCGCTGCGGGAGGGGCGCAAGAGACCCAGTACTTC. The whole variable domain, remainder taken from reference TRBV29-1 and TRBJ2-5, is SAVISQKPSRDICQRGTSLTIQCQVDSQVTMMFWYRQQPGQSLTLIATANQGSEATYESGFVIDKFPISRPNLTFSTLTVSNMSPEDSSIYLCSAAGGAQETQYFGPGTRLLVL.

The table lists this clonotype with a few counts. V gene TRBV20-1 combines with J gene TRBJ2-3; D is ambiguous. Per germline, CDR1 DFQATT and CDR2 SNEGSKA (reference sequence). The CDR3 consists of 14 residues. The ends were cut back, 6 bases at V and 0 bases at J, with 13 bases in the middle. CDR3 in amino acids: CSASWATSTDTQYF. Here the CDR3 DNA reads TGCAGTGCCAGTTGGGCCACTAGCACAGATACGCAGTATTTT.